This TCR beta chain was identified during a study of stem cell transplantation in POMP-related autoinflammatory disease. Trimming cost V 10 bases and J 5 bases; bases outside gene matches: 9. Germline V lookup: CDR1 ENHRY, CDR2 SYGVKD. The CDR3 consists of 13 residues. The protocol was immunoSEQ multiplex PCR, while the TCRdb copy is restricted to in-frame clones and leaves out a portion. The data hold approximately 30,000 clones, with approximately 86% observed a single time. This chain connects TRBV10-3 to TRBJ2-5; 8 bases are a match to TRBD1. Here the sequenced sample was CD4+ T cells from PBMCs, taken before stem cell transplantation. The clonotype comes from a human donor with POMP-related autoinflammation and immune dysregulation (PRAID). This CDR3 reads CATGDRGRETQYF. CDR3 sequence (DNA): TGTGCCACCGGCGACAGGGGTCGGGAGACCCAGTACTTC.